Following are 17 T cell receptor beta chains from one sample sequenced in a study of T cell repertoires in cytomegalovirus infection. TCRdb re-called the reads through MiXCR, storing one row per CDR3 protein. The sample has some 150,000 distinct CDR3 sequences, about 6.5% seen once; the top ten hold about a sixth. Sequencing input: PBMCs. The source is a human donor in good health (CMV status not recorded). Some clones in this sample may be carry-over from other donors' samples.

Ten or more counts support this clonotype. CDR3 sequence reads: CASSPLAGGTDTQYF. The CDR3 coding sequence is TGTGCCAGCAGCCCTCTTGCGGGAGGCACAGATACGCAGTATTTT. This chain connects TRBV7-9 to TRBJ2-3; 7 nucleotides line up with TRBD2. The trim removed 5 bases at V and 1 base at J, leaving 6 bases unmatched. The CDR3 runs 15 residues. From germline, CDR1 is SEHNR and CDR2 FQNEAQ (reference sequence).

J is TRBJ2-2 and V is TRBV7-3; maybe TRBD1 (5 bases). Trimming stripped 6 bases from V and 1 base from J, with 9 bases between. The germline gives CDR1 SGHTA, CDR2 FQGTGA. The CDR3 contains 14 residues. CDR3 region: CASRPTGNTGELFF. The CDR3 DNA is TGTGCCAGCAGACCAACAGGGAACACCGGGGAGCTGTTTTTT.

This clonotype appeared many times. The chain carries TRBV7-2 and TRBJ1-1; tentative D call: TRBD1 (6 bases). Trimming took off 1 base at V and 4 bases at J, with 13 bases between the two ends. The CDR3 contains 15 residues. Per germline, CDR1 SGHTA and CDR2 FQGNSA. CDR3 sequence: CASSLDLRGGTEAFF. CDR3 DNA sequence: TGTGCCAGCAGCTTAGATTTGAGGGGGGGCACTGAAGCTTTCTTT. The entire variable domain, with the rest obtained from reference TRBV7-2 and TRBJ1-1, is as follows: GAGVSQSPSNKVTEKGKDVELRCDPISGHTALYWYRQSLGQGLEFLIYFQGNSAPDKSGLPSDRFSAERTGGSVSTLTIQRTQQEDSAVYLCASSLDLRGGTEAFFGQGTRLTVV.

This clonotype was counted ten times or more. The chain uses TRBV7-2 and TRBJ1-2, with no clear D. Germline V lookup: CDR1 SGHTA, CDR2 FQGNSA. This CDR3 comprises 13 residues. V was cut by 4 bases and J by 8 bases, with 14 bases left in between. The CDR3 nucleotides are TGTGCCAGCAGCTCACGTCAAATGGGAGGCTACACCTTC. It is translated as CASSSRQMGGYTF. Drawing the rest from reference TRBV7-2 and TRBJ1-2, the complete variable domain is GAGVSQSPSNKVTEKGKDVELRCDPISGHTALYWYRQSLGQGLEFLIYFQGNSAPDKSGLPSDRFSAERTGGSVSTLTIQRTQQEDSAVYLCASSSRQMGGYTFGSGTRLTVV.

The chain has TRBV5-5 and TRBJ2-3; D possibly corresponds to TRBD2 (6 bases). This CDR3 region has 15 residues. Germline CDR1 and CDR2: SGHKS and YYEKEE (reference sequence). Trimming pared 4 bases from V and 4 bases from J, leaving 16 bases between. The CDR3 region is CASSPRGTGADTQYF. DNA for the CDR3: TGTGCCAGCAGCCCCCGGGGGACGGGCGCAGATACGCAGTATTTT.

This clonotype was seen at least ten times. The rearrangement links TRBV11-2 to TRBJ1-3; D is ambiguous. The germline V gene has CDR1 SGHAT and CDR2 FQNNGV. The CDR3 is made up of 14 amino acids. V was shortened by 5 bases and J by 4 bases, with 12 bases between the two germline ends. This CDR3 is CASSERAVGNTIYF. CDR3 nucleotide sequence: TGTGCCAGCAGCGAACGGGCGGTGGGAAACACCATATATTTT. Complete variable domain (other parts from reference TRBV11-2 and TRBJ1-3): EAGVAQSPRYKIIEKRQSVAFWCNPISGHATLYWYQQILGQGPKLLIQFQNNGVVDDSQLPKDRFSAERLKGVDSTLKIQPAKLEDSAVYLCASSERAVGNTIYFGEGSWLTVV.

This clonotype was recorded a few times. The V call is TRBV19, the J call TRBJ1-5; D is uncertain. The V and J ends lost 2 bases and 1 base respectively, with 9 bases between them. Germline lookup yields CDR1 LNHDA and CDR2 SQIVND (reference sequence). This CDR3 comprises 15 residues. The CDR3 loop reads CASSITLGSNQPQHF. CDR3 in DNA: TGTGCCAGTAGTATAACTTTGGGAAGCAATCAGCCCCAGCATTTT.

With regard to this clonotype: One end of the junction does not line up with germline, which may come from a read error. This sequence joins TRBV5-3 and TRBJ2-7; D might be TRBD1 (5 bases). TRBV5-3 is noted as an ORF with a role that remains uncertain. CDR3 length: 14 amino acids. The DNA for the CDR3 is TGTGCCAGCAGCTTAACAGGCTCCCACGACGCGCAGTACTTC. Encoded protein: CASSLTGSHDAQYF.

This clonotype was seen a few times. This chain connects TRBV20-1 to TRBJ2-3, with unresolved D. The V end was cut by 5 bases, the J end by 2 bases, with 5 bases between. The CDR3 sequence is 11 residues long. Germline CDR1 reads DFQATT; CDR2 reads SNEGSKA (reference sequence). CDR3 nucleotide sequence: TGCAGTGCTCGGTCCACAGATACGCAGTATTTT. This codes for CSARSTDTQYF.

This clonotype was counted only a few times. One end of the junction does not line up with germline, which may come from a read error. The chain links TRBV11-3 to TRBJ1-3, with D hard to call. Germline lookup yields CDR1 SGHNT and CDR2 YENEEA. This CDR3 region has 14 residues. The CDR3 nucleotides read TGTGCCAGCAGCTCGGTGACTTCTGGTAACACCATATATTTT. Its protein is CASSSVTSGNTIYF.

This clonotype was seen many times. This chain joins TRBV14 and TRBJ1-1; TRBD1 is a possible D gene (6 bases). Trimming took 2 bases from V and 7 from J, leaving 14 bases between them. The CDR3 is 14 residues long. CDR1 SGHDN and CDR2 FVKESK come from the germline V gene. CDR3 coding DNA: TGTGCCAGCAGCCAAACCCGGGGGGGCTTTGAAGCTTTCTTT. Its translation is CASSQTRGGFEAFF.

This rearrangement joins TRBV13 to TRBJ1-5; weak D call: TRBD1 (5 bases). Germline CDR1 PRHDT, CDR2 FYEKMQ (reference sequence). Deletions cut 4 bases from V and 2 bases from J, with 21 bases between. The CDR3 contains 18 residues. CDR3 region: CASSSGHSRSVGNQPQHF. As DNA, the CDR3 is TGTGCCAGCAGCTCCGGACATAGCCGGTCGGTTGGCAATCAGCCCCAGCATTTT.

This chain connects TRBV5-1 to TRBJ2-2; D is uncertain. Between the trimmed V and J ends, which lost 4 bases and 3 bases, there was a span of 16 bases. CDR1 and CDR2 (germline): SGHRS, YFSETQ. The CDR3 spans 16 residues. The CDR3 spells CASSPSTRLDTGELFF. The CDR3 DNA reads TGCGCCAGCAGCCCTAGTACAAGGTTGGACACCGGGGAGCTGTTTTTT.

This clonotype was detected only a few times. The chain employs TRBV11-2 and TRBJ1-3; no clear D gene. With 1 base removed from V and 0 bases from J, the gap between germline ends came to 7 bases. The CDR3 extends over 15 amino acids. Germline V gives CDR1 SGHAT, CDR2 FQNNGV. The CDR3 bases are TGTGCCAGCAGCTTAGGGAGTTCCTCTGGAAACACCATATATTTT. This gives the protein CASSLGSSSGNTIYF.

In this sample, this clonotype turned up many times. The chain is built from TRBV7-2 and TRBJ1-5, with a possible D match to TRBD1 (5 bases). Trimming took 2 bases from V and 9 from J, leaving 11 bases between them. The germline V gene encodes CDR1 SGHTA and CDR2 FQGNSA. This CDR3 contains 13 residues. CDR3 region: CASSLQRGRPQHF. The DNA for the CDR3 is TGTGCCAGCAGCTTACAACGGGGACGGCCCCAGCATTTT.

This clonotype showed up many times. In DNA, the CDR3 is TGCAGTGTCGGTGGGAGCTCCTACGAGCAGTACTTC. Encoded protein: CSVGGSSYEQYF. The chain has TRBV20-1 and TRBJ2-7, with a tentative D call TRBD2 (5 bases). Trimming removed 7 bases at V and 0 bases at J, with 10 bases between. This CDR3 contains 12 residues. Germline-derived CDR1 and CDR2 are DFQATT and SNEGSKA (reference sequence).

The sample holds a few counts of this clonotype. The chain links TRBV5-1 to TRBJ2-7, with D unresolved. Per the germline V gene, CDR1 is SGHRS and CDR2 is YFSETQ. The CDR3 loop spans 10 amino acids. Trimming cost V 4 bases and J 4 bases, with 3 bases left between them. The CDR3 DNA sequence: TGCGCCAGCAGCCTGTACGAGCAGTACTTC. The encoded protein is CASSLYEQYF.